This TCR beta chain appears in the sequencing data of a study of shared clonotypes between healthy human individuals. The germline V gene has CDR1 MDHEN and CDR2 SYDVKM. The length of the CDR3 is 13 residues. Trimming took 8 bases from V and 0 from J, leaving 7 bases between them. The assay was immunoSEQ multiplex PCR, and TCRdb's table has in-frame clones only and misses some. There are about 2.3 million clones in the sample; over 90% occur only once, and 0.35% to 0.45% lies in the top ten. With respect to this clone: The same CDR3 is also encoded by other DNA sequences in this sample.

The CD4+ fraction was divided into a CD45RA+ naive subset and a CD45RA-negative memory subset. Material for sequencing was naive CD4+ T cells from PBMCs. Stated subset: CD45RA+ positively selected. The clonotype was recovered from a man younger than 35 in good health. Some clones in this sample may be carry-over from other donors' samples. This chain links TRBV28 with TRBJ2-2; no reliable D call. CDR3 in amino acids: CASSAPNTGELFF. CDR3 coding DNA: TGTGCCAGCTCGGCGCCGAACACCGGGGAGCTGTTTTTT.